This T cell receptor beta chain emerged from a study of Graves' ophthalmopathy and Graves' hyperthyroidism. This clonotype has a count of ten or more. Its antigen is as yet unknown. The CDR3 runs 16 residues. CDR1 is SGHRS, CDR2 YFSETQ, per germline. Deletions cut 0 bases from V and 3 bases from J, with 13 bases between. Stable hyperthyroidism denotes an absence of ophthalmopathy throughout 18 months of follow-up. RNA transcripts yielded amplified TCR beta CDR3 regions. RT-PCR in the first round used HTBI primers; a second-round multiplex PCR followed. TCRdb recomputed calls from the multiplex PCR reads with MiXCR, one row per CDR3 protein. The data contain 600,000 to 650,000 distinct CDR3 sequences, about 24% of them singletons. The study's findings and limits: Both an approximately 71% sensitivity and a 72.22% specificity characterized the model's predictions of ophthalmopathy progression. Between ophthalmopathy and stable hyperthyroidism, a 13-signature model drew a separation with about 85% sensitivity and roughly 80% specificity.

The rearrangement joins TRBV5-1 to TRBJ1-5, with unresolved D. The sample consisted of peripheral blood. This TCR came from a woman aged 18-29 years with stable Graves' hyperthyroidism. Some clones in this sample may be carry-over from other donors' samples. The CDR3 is CASSLGTGSHNQPQHF. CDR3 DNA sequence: TGCGCCAGCAGCTTGGGCACGGGGTCCCACAATCAGCCCCAGCATTTT. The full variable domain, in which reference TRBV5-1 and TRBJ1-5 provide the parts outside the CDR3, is KAGVTQTPRYLIKTRGQQVTLSCSPISGHRSVSWYQQTPGQGLQFLFEYFSETQRNKGNFPGRFSGRQFSNSRSEMNVSTLELGDSALYLCASSLGTGSHNQPQHFGDGTRLSIL.